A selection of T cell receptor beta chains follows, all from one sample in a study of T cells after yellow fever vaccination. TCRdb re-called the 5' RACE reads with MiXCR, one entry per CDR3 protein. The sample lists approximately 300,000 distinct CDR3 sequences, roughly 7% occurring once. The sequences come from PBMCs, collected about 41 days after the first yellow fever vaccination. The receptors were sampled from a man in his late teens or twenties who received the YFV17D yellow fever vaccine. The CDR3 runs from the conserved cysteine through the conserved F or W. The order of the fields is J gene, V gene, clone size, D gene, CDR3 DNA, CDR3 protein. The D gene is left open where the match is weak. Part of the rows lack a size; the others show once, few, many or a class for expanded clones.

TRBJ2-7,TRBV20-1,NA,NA,TGCAGTGCCAGAAGGGGGGCAGGGTCCTACGAGCAGTACTTC,CSARRGAGSYEQYF
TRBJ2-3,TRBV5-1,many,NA,TGCGCCAGCAGCTCCCAAGGTCCGGCAGGAACGCAGTATTTT,CASSSQGPAGTQYF
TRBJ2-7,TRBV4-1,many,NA,TGCGCCAGCAGCCAACCATCCTACGAGCAGTACTTC,CASSQPSYEQYF
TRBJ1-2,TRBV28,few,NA,TGTGCCAGCAGTTTTGCCTATGGCTACACCTTC,CASSFAYGYTF
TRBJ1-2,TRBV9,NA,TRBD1,TGTGCCAGCAGCGTAGAGACAGGGGGCCCGTATGGCTACACCTTC,CASSVETGGPYGYTF
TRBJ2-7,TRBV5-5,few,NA,TGTGCCAGCAGCTTGAGCAGCACCTACGAGCAGTACTTC,CASSLSSTYEQYF
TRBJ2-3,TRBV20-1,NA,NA,TGCAGTGCTGGGGATACGGGACTCTCCCGGCCGCAGTATTTT,CSAGDTGLSRPQYF
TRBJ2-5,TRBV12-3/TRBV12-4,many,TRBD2,TGTGCCAGCAGTTTAGAAGCGGGGGGGAGAGAGACCCAGTACTTC,CASSLEAGGRETQYF
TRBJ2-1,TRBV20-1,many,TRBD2,TGCAGTGCTAGAGATCCGGGACTAGGGGAATACAATGAGCAGTTCTTC,CSARDPGLGEYNEQFF
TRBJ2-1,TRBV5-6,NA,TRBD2,TGTGCCAGCAGCGGGGGGGGACTTCCCAATGAGCAGTTCTTC,CASSGGGLPNEQFF
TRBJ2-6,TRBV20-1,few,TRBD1,TGCAGTGCTAGAGGACAGGGTGGAGGTGGGGCCAACGTCCTGACTTTC,CSARGQGGGGANVLTF
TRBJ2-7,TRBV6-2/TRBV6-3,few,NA,TGTGCCAGCGGAGTGAGGCAGACTTTCGCGGTCGAGCAGTACTTC,CASGVRQTFAVEQYF
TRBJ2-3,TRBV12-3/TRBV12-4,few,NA,TGTGCCAGCAGCCACGGACAGACTAGCACAGATACGCAGTATTTT,CASSHGQTSTDTQYF
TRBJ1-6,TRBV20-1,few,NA,TGCAGTGCTAGAGATCGCGTTAGCTCCTATAATTCACCCCTCCACTTT,CSARDRVSSYNSPLHF
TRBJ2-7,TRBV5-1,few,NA,TGCGCCAGCAGCTTGGTTGGAGGGTTGGGAGCCTACGAGCAGTACTTC,CASSLVGGLGAYEQYF
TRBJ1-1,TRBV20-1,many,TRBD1,TGCAGTGCTGGAGGACAGGGGAGAACTGAAGCTTTCTTT,CSAGGQGRTEAFF
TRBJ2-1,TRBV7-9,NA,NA,TGTGCCAGCAGCTTTGGCGTTGAGCAGTTCTTC,CASSFGVEQFF
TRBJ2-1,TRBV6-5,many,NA,TGTGCCAGCAGTTACTCGGTGGCCCACAATGAGCAGTTCTTC,CASSYSVAHNEQFF
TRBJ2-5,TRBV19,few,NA,TGTGCCAGTAGTATTCTGGACAAGCAAGAGACCCAGTACTTC,CASSILDKQETQYF
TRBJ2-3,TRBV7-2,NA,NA,TGTGCCACCCCCGGGTTGGGTACGCAGTATTTT,CATPGLGTQYF
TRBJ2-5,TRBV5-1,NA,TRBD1,TGCGCCAGCAGCCCGTGGGACAGACAAGAGACCCAGTACTTC,CASSPWDRQETQYF
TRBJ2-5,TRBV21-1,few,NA,TGTGCCAGCAGCAAGACACGGAGAATGGAGACCCAGTACTTC,CASSKTRRMETQYF
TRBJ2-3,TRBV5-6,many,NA,TGTGCCAGCAGCCGCAGCGGGGATACGCAGTATTTT,CASSRSGDTQYF
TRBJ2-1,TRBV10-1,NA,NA,TGCGCCAGCAGTGAGCTTGGGGGTACCCACGACAATGAGCAGTTCTTC,CASSELGGTHDNEQFF
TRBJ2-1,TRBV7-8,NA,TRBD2,TGTGCCAGCAGCTTCGGACTAGCGGGGGGTTCCTACAATGAGCAGTTCTTC,CASSFGLAGGSYNEQFF
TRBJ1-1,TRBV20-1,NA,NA,TGCAGTGCTAGAGATTCCCGGGCAGGGGTGAACACTGAAGCTTTCTTT,CSARDSRAGVNTEAFF
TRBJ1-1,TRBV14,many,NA,TGTGCCAGCAGCCAAGGGCCGGACGGGTGGGCTTTCTTT,CASSQGPDGWAFF
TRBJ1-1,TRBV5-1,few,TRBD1,TGCGCCAGCAGCACGGGACAGGACGGCACTGAAGCTTTCTTT,CASSTGQDGTEAFF
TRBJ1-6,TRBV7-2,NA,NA,TGTTCCAGCAGCTTTTCCCGGCAAAGACTTTCACCCCTCCACTTT,CSSSFSRQRLSPLHF
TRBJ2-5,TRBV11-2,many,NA,TGTGCCAGCCTAACCCAAGAGACCCAGTACTTC,CASLTQETQYF
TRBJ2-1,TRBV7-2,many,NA,TGTGCCAGCAGCTTTACTCCCGGAGGTTATGAGCAGTTCTTC,CASSFTPGGYEQFF
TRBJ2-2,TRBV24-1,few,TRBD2,TGTGCCACCAGTGATCTGGCGGGGGGGGACACCGGGGAGCTGTTTTTT,CATSDLAGGDTGELFF
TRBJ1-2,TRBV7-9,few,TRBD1,TGTGCCAGCAGCCCGACAGGGATAAAGCTTGGCTACACCTTC,CASSPTGIKLGYTF
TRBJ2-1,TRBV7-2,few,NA,TGTGCCAGCAGCTTAGCGGTGTGGGGGGGCCGTAATGAGCAGTTCTTC,CASSLAVWGGRNEQFF
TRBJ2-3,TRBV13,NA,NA,TGTGCCAGCAGTTACCGACAGTCCTCCTCGGCAGATACGCAGTATTTT,CASSYRQSSSADTQYF
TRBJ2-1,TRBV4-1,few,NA,TGCGCCAGCAGCCTCAGGGTCCCACTGCCAGGGAGCTCCTACAATGAGCAGTTCTTC,CASSLRVPLPGSSYNEQFF
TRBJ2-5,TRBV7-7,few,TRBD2,TGTGCTAGCAGCTCACCGGGACTAGTAACGGAGACCCAGTACTTC,CASSSPGLVTETQYF
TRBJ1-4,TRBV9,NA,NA,TGTGCCAGCAGCGTTGGAGGGTGGAATGAAAAACTGTTTTTT,CASSVGGWNEKLFF
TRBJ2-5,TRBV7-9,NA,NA,TGTGCCAGCAGCCCCCCGACGACCTACCCGGGGGAGACCCAGTACTTC,CASSPPTTYPGETQYF
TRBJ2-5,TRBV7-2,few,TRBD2,TGTGCCAGCAGCTTAGTTTCCCGGGGGGGCGCGACCCAGTACTTC,CASSLVSRGGATQYF
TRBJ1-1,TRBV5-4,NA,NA,TGTGCCAGCAGCTTCTCGGGGTTCATGAACACTGAAGCTTTCTTT,CASSFSGFMNTEAFF
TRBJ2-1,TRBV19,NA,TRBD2,TGTGCCAGTAGTCAAATACTAGCGGGGGAGCAGTTCTTC,CASSQILAGEQFF
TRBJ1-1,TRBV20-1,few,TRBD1,TGCAGTGCTTCCTCTGGACAGGGGGATCGCGGAGCTTTCTTT,CSASSGQGDRGAFF
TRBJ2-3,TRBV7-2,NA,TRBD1,TGTGCCAGCAGCTCCTCCCCCTCGACAGGGGCAGATACGCAGTATTTT,CASSSSPSTGADTQYF
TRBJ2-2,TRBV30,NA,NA,TGTGCCTGGAGTGTACTCACCGGGGAGCTGTTTTTT,CAWSVLTGELFF
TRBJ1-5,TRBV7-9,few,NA,TGTGCCAGCATAGGGCAGTCCAATCAGCCCCAGCATTTT,CASIGQSNQPQHF
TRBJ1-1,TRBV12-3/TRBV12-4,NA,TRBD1,TGTGCCAGCAGTTTGAGGACAGGGGCGGGTTTCTTT,CASSLRTGAGFF
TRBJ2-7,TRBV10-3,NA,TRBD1,TGTGCCATCGGACAGGCCTCCTCCTACGAGCAGTACTTC,CAIGQASSYEQYF
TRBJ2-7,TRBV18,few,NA,TGTGCCAGCTCACTCTTAACAGATACCTACGAGCAGTACTTC,CASSLLTDTYEQYF
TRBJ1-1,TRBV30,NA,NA,TGTGCCTGGAGTGACCAGTGGCGGCTAGCTTTCTTT,CAWSDQWRLAFF
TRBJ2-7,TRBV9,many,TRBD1,TGTGCCAGCAGCGCAGAGGGACAGCGCGAGCAGTACTTC,CASSAEGQREQYF